Given below is one T cell receptor beta chain in context. Its antigen is not known. The sample is drawn from a study of cytomegalovirus exposure and HLA in healthy donors. Regarding the study as a whole: Available immune exposure information was restricted to CMV serostatus only. Analysis was performed later, and it showed HLA-associated TCR beta chains to be more clonally expanded than equally common others. Reported results showed that the classifier diagnosed cytomegalovirus status with high specificity and sensitivity.

The PCR employed 60 Vbeta primers together with 13 Jbeta primers. Clones were sequenced by immunoSEQ multiplex PCR, and TCRdb holds only the in-frame ones, with some missing. In the table there are some 52,000 clones, 73% of which are singletons. The clonotype comes from a man aged 18 to 35 in good health and CMV-seronegative. Sequencing used PBMCs.

The CDR3, as DNA: TGTGCCAGCAGCCCGAACCCTGGGGACTCACTATATGGCTACACCTTC. As protein: CASSPNPGDSLYGYTF. V gene TRBV28 combines with J gene TRBJ1-2; possible D gene TRBD1, 5 bases. CDR1 and CDR2 from the germline V gene are MDHEN and SYDVKM. The CDR3 covers 16 residues. Trimming left V 6 bases short and J 5 bases short, with 22 bases between.